This T cell receptor beta chain was retrieved from a study of cytomegalovirus exposure and HLA in healthy donors. Study context: From HLA-typed donors, an early data release held approximately 85 million unique TCRs. Overall study results and limits: Only CMV serostatus was available as immune exposure information.

Germline V gene lookup returns CDR1 SNHLY and CDR2 FYNNEI. CDR3 size: 13 residues. The V end was cut by 3 bases, the J end by 4 bases, with 7 bases between. In the PCR, 60 Vbeta and 13 Jbeta primers were used. The method was immunoSEQ multiplex PCR; TCRdb's version includes in-frame clones alone and lacks a portion of them. The sample has about 130,000 clones; approximately 80% are singletons. As regards this clone: Its antigen is unknown.

This chain links TRBV2 with TRBJ1-5, with a weak D call TRBD1 (5 bases). This sequence was found in a man aged 50-59 years in good health and CMV-seronegative. Sequenced sample: PBMCs. CDR3 in DNA: TGTGCCAGCAGTGACAGGGAAAATCAGCCCCAGCATTTT. Protein: CASSDRENQPQHF.